A selection of T cell receptor beta chains follows, all from one sample in a study of neurological immune-mediated disorders. TCRdb processed the 5' RACE reads anew with MiXCR; each CDR3 protein has one entry. In the table there are about 55,000 distinct CDR3 sequences, 24% of which are singletons. Sequences were obtained from PBMCs. The receptor set was obtained from a man between 60 and 75 years old with HTLV-1-associated myelopathy (HAM/TSP). Each CDR3 is given with its conserved first and last residue. The order of the fields is clone size, D gene, V gene, J gene, CDR3 protein, CDR3 DNA. A D gene is named only where the DNA matches it firmly. Clone size, where shown, is once, few, many, or a class for clones that have expanded.

many,.,TRBV7-2,TRBJ2-7,CASSFLAGTYEQYF,TGTGCCAGCAGCTTTCTAGCCGGGACCTACGAGCAGTACTTC
.,TRBD1,TRBV19,TRBJ1-1,CASSIERGRGPDTEAFF,TGTGCCAGTAGTATCGAGCGGGGAAGGGGGCCAGACACTGAAGCTTTCTTT
many,TRBD2,TRBV29-1,TRBJ2-5,CSGGGDGQETQYF,TGCAGCGGGGGAGGGGACGGCCAAGAGACCCAGTACTTC
.,.,TRBV12-3/TRBV12-4,TRBJ1-5,CASNLALSQPQHF,TGTGCCAGCAATTTAGCGCTAAGTCAGCCCCAGCATTTT
many,.,TRBV20-1,TRBJ2-2,CSARGLQGTGELFF,TGCAGTGCTAGAGGGTTGCAGGGCACCGGGGAGCTGTTTTTT
many,.,TRBV10-3,TRBJ1-5,CAISAGREEPMGPQHF,TGTGCCATCAGTGCGGGCAGGGAGGAGCCTATGGGACCCCAGCATTTT
many,.,TRBV5-1,TRBJ2-1,CASSWTQGSSYNEQFF,TGCGCCAGCAGCTGGACTCAGGGAAGCTCCTACAATGAGCAGTTCTTC
many,.,TRBV12-5,TRBJ1-5,CASGPSEFNQPQHF,TGTGCTAGTGGTCCGTCGGAGTTCAATCAGCCCCAGCATTTT
few,.,TRBV20-1,TRBJ2-1,CSAGPPSYNEQFF,TGCAGTGCTGGTCCCCCATCCTACAATGAGCAGTTCTTC
many,TRBD2,TRBV28,TRBJ2-1,CASSSPGLAGTNEQFF,TGTGCCAGCAGTTCGCCGGGACTAGCGGGGACTAATGAGCAGTTCTTC
.,TRBD2,TRBV20-1,TRBJ2-7,CSARRFGTSGRAGNEQYF,TGCAGTGCTAGACGGTTCGGGACTAGCGGGAGGGCCGGAAACGAGCAGTACTTC
.,TRBD1,TRBV5-1,TRBJ2-7,CASSLEYSGGGYERYF,TGTGCCAGCAGCTTGGAATATTCAGGGGGCGGCTACGAGCGGTACTTC
.,TRBD2,TRBV29-1,TRBJ2-3,CSVEILAGEDTQYF,TGCAGCGTTGAGATACTAGCGGGGGAAGATACGCAGTATTTT
many,TRBD1,TRBV20-1,TRBJ2-7,CSASKGTGSYEQYF,TGCAGTGCTAGTAAGGGGACAGGGTCCTACGAGCAGTACTTC
many,TRBD1,TRBV20-1,TRBJ2-7,CSASAPLEDRGSYEQYF,TGCAGTGCTAGTGCCCCGTTGGAGGACAGGGGGTCCTACGAGCAGTACTTC
many,.,TRBV7-2,TRBJ2-3,CASSSTKLLSTDTQYF,TGTGCCAGCAGCTCTACCAAGTTGCTGAGCACAGATACGCAGTATTTT
many,.,TRBV5-1,TRBJ1-1,CASSQDAEAFF,TGCGCCAGCAGCCAAGACGCTGAAGCTTTCTTT
many,.,TRBV29-1,TRBJ2-3,CSVGGGELGTDTQYF,TGCAGCGTAGGGGGGGGCGAGCTGGGCACAGATACGCAGTATTTT
many,.,TRBV20-1,TRBJ2-1,CSAPRNGLALINEQFF,TGCAGTGCTCCCCGTAATGGGCTAGCGTTGATCAATGAGCAGTTCTTC
many,.,TRBV5-1,TRBJ2-4,CASSTGELAKNIQYF,TGCGCCAGCAGCACGGGAGAGTTAGCCAAAAACATTCAGTACTTC
few,TRBD1,TRBV7-9,TRBJ2-7,CASSLGDRGAPYEQYF,TGTGCCAGCAGCTTAGGAGACAGGGGCGCTCCTTACGAGCAGTACTTC
many,.,TRBV29-1,TRBJ1-1,CSVDLGQNTEAFF,TGCAGCGTTGACCTCGGCCAGAACACTGAAGCTTTCTTT
many,.,TRBV5-1,TRBJ1-2,CASSPSPRPTFTYGYTF,TGCGCCAGCAGCCCATCCCCGCGGCCGACTTTTACTTATGGCTACACCTTC
many,.,TRBV5-1,TRBJ1-1,CASSRQDSNTEAFF,TGCGCCAGCAGCCGCCAGGACAGTAACACTGAAGCTTTCTTT
.,TRBD2,TRBV12-3/TRBV12-4,TRBJ2-3,CASSRWEAGGTDTQYF,TGTGCCAGCAGTCGGTGGGAAGCGGGAGGAACAGATACGCAGTATTTT
.,.,TRBV2,TRBJ1-1,CASIRTSMNTEAFF,TGTGCCAGCATACGGACAAGCATGAACACTGAAGCTTTCTTT
many,.,TRBV4-1,TRBJ2-2,CASSQGGAPGTGELFF,TGCGCCAGCAGCCAAGGGGGGGCGCCGGGCACCGGGGAGCTGTTTTTT
.,TRBD1,TRBV5-5,TRBJ1-1,CASSSQGAQTEAFF,TGTGCCAGCAGCTCTCAGGGGGCGCAGACTGAAGCTTTCTTT
once,.,TRBV7-7,TRBJ1-1,CASSLASGTEAFF,TGTGCTAGCAGCTTAGCGTCGGGGACTGAAGCTTTCTTT
few,TRBD2,TRBV20-1,TRBJ2-1,CSAGLAENEQFF,TGCAGTGCGGGACTAGCGGAGAATGAGCAGTTCTTC
many,.,TRBV20-1,TRBJ1-5,CSARQGLNQPQHF,TGCAGTGCTAGACAGGGGCTAAATCAGCCCCAGCATTTT
few,.,TRBV15,TRBJ2-1,CATSRDSGGSYNEQFF,TGTGCCACCAGCAGAGACAGCGGTGGCTCCTACAATGAGCAGTTCTTC
many,TRBD1,TRBV7-6,TRBJ2-1,CASSSDRGLYNEQFF,TGTGCCAGCAGTTCGGACAGGGGGCTCTACAATGAGCAGTTCTTC
many,.,TRBV5-1,TRBJ2-6,CASSLAAVIGANVLTF,TGCGCCAGCAGCTTGGCCGCCGTCATTGGGGCCAACGTCCTGACTTTC
.,.,TRBV5-1,TRBJ2-3,CASSLMGETDTQYF,TGCGCCAGCAGCTTGATGGGGGAGACAGATACGCAGTATTTT
many,.,TRBV10-3,TRBJ2-2,CAISVQGTLNTGELFF,TGTGCCATCAGTGTACAGGGCACCTTGAACACCGGGGAGCTGTTTTTT
.,.,TRBV20-1,TRBJ2-3,CSARLYRTVVGAADTQYF,TGCAGTGCTAGGTTATACCGGACGGTAGTCGGGGCGGCAGATACGCAGTATTTT
many,.,TRBV20-1,TRBJ1-5,CSASGGIGQPQHF,TGCAGTGCTAGTGGCGGGATCGGACAGCCCCAGCATTTT
medium-sized,.,TRBV24-1,TRBJ1-1,CATRGGGAEAFF,TGTGCCACCCGGGGCGGAGGCGCTGAAGCTTTCTTT
many,.,TRBV7-6,TRBJ2-7,CASSLGGGREQYF,TGTGCCAGCAGCTTAGGAGGAGGGCGGGAGCAGTACTTC
.,.,TRBV15,TRBJ2-2,CATSRGFGGTNTGELFF,TGTGCCACCAGCAGAGGGTTTGGCGGGACCAACACCGGGGAGCTGTTTTTT
many,TRBD1,TRBV6-2/TRBV6-3,TRBJ1-2,CASSRQGKSGGYTF,TGTGCCAGCAGCCGACAGGGGAAGTCGGGTGGCTACACCTTC
.,.,TRBV7-6,TRBJ2-1,CASSLGTQYYNEQFF,TGTGCCAGCAGCTTGGGAACTCAATACTACAATGAGCAGTTCTTC
.,.,TRBV7-9,TRBJ1-5,CASSQDHQPQHF,TGTGCCAGCAGCCAGGATCATCAGCCCCAGCATTTT
many,TRBD1,TRBV29-1,TRBJ2-5,CSVAQGVVETQYF,TGCAGCGTTGCCCAGGGGGTTGTGGAGACCCAGTACTTC
many,.,TRBV3-1,TRBJ2-7,CASSPTGIGSYEQYF,TGTGCCAGCAGCCCCACGGGCATCGGGTCCTACGAGCAGTACTTC
few,TRBD1,TRBV7-9,TRBJ2-5,CASSWTGVGPRETQYF,TGTGCCAGCAGCTGGACAGGGGTAGGGCCAAGAGAGACCCAGTACTTC
many,.,TRBV9,TRBJ2-2,CASSVVVETGELFF,TGTGCCAGCAGCGTAGTGGTGGAGACCGGGGAGCTGTTTTTT
many,TRBD2,TRBV20-1,TRBJ2-7,CSARLAGGLSSYEQYF,TGCAGTGCTAGGCTAGCGGGAGGGCTAAGCTCCTACGAGCAGTACTTC
.,.,TRBV10-3,TRBJ1-1,CAIRRDMNTEAFF,TGTGCCATCAGGAGAGATATGAACACTGAAGCTTTCTTT
.,.,TRBV10-3,TRBJ2-5,CAIRAQETQYF,TGTGCCATCAGGGCACAAGAGACCCAGTACTTC
once,TRBD2,TRBV12-3/TRBV12-4,TRBJ2-3,CASKTIAGGTGDTQCF,TGTGCCAGCAAGACTATAGCGGGAGGGACAGGAGATACGCAGTGTTTT
many,TRBD2,TRBV7-6,TRBJ2-1,CASSSEGGWNEQFF,TGTGCCAGCAGCTCTGAGGGAGGGTGGAATGAGCAGTTCTTC
many,.,TRBV20-1,TRBJ2-3,CSARAPARAQYF,TGCAGTGCTAGAGCCCCTGCGAGGGCGCAGTATTTT
.,TRBD2,TRBV5-1,TRBJ2-3,CASGLAGEDTQYF,TGCGCCAGCGGACTAGCGGGAGAAGATACGCAGTATTTT